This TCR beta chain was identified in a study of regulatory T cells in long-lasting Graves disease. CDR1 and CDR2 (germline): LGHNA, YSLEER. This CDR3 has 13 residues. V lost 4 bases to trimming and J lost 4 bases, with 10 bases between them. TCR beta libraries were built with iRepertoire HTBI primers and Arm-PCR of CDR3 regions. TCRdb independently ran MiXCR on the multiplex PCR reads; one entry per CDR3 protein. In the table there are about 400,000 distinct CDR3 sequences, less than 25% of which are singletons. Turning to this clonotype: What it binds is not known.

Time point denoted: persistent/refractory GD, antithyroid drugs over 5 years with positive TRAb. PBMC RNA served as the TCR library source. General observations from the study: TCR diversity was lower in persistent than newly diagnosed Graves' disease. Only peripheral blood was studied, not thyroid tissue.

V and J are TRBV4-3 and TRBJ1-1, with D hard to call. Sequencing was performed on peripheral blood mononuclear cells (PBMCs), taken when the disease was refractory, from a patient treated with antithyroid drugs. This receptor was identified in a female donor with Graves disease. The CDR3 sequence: CASSRQRGTEAFF. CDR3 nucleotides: TGCGCCAGCAGCCGACAACGGGGCACTGAAGCTTTCTTT.